One sample yielded the 19 T cell receptor beta chains listed below, sequenced in a study of blood T cell repertoires in COVID-19. Profiled with immunoSEQ multiplex PCR; TCRdb holds only in-frame clones, not every one. The table records under 65,000 clones, around 90% of them present only once. The sequencing sample was made of peripheral blood. The receptors stem from an elderly man with acute or convalescent COVID-19.

Concerning this clone itself: One end of the junction is discordant with germline, which a read error may explain. CDR3 region: CSATDRGGLAF. The DNA for the CDR3 is TGCAGCGCCACGGACAGGGGGGGTCTCGCCTTC. The V gene is TRBV29-1, the J gene TRBJ1-2; 10 bases fit TRBD1. This CDR3 spans 11 amino acids. Germline V gives CDR1 SQVTM, CDR2 ANQGSEA.

The CDR3 DNA is TGTGCCAGCAGCCCCGGGGGAGTGGCCGAGCAGTACTTC. Its translation: CASSPGGVAEQYF. The chain employs TRBV7-9 and TRBJ2-7, with D possibly being TRBD2 (6 bases). In germline, CDR1 is SEHNR, CDR2 FQNEAQ (reference sequence). Between the trimmed V and J ends, which lost 5 bases and 6 bases, there was a span of 14 bases. There are 13 residues in the CDR3.

This chain uses TRBV6-5 with TRBJ1-1; 8 nucleotides align to TRBD1. Trimming at V came to 4 bases and at J to 0 bases, leaving 4 bases not matched to a gene. The CDR3 is made up of 15 amino acids. Looked up from germline, CDR1 is MNHEY and CDR2 is SVGAGI. CDR3 residues: CASSLDRGLNTEAFF. The CDR3 nucleotides read TGTGCCAGCAGTTTAGACAGGGGATTGAACACTGAAGCTTTCTTT.

The chain uses TRBV19 and TRBJ1-2; 8 positions agree with TRBD1. CDR1 and CDR2 from the germline V gene are LNHDA and SQIVND (reference sequence). V lost 4 bases, J lost 7 bases, and 8 bases stayed unmatched. The CDR3 covers 14 residues. CDR3 DNA sequence: TGTGCCAGTAGTAGCGGCAGGGGGCTTCGTGGCTACACCTTC. Amino acid sequence: CASSSGRGLRGYTF.

V gene TRBV5-4 combines with J gene TRBJ1-6, with a weak D call TRBD1 (6 bases). In germline, CDR1 is SGHNT, CDR2 YYREEE (reference sequence). The CDR3 length is 13 residues. Trimming removed 4 bases from V and 7 bases from J, with 9 bases in between. The CDR3 loop is CASSDQGNSPLHF. DNA of the CDR3: TGTGCCAGCAGCGACCAGGGGAATTCACCCCTCCACTTT. The whole variable domain, filled in from reference TRBV5-4 and TRBJ1-6, reads ETGVTQSPTHLIKTRGQQVTLRCSSQSGHNTVSWYQQALGQGPQFIFQYYREEENGRGNFPPRFSGLQFPNYSSELNVNALELDDSALYLCASSDQGNSPLHFGNGTRLTVT.

This chain links TRBV7-2 with TRBJ2-7; 7 bases are shared with TRBD2. V lost 5 bases and J lost 1; bases outside the gene matches: 2. CDR3 length: 13 amino acids. Germline V gene lookup returns CDR1 SGHTA and CDR2 FQGNSA. This CDR3 is CASSRGGSYEQYF. The CDR3 nucleotides are TGTGCCAGCAGCCGCGGGGGATCCTACGAGCAGTACTTC.

The chain has TRBV10-3 and TRBJ2-3; possible D gene TRBD1, 5 bases. The CDR3 loop spans 13 amino acids. Germline V gene sequence: CDR1 ENHRY, CDR2 SYGVKD. The V and J ends lost 7 bases and 1 base respectively, with 9 bases between them. CDR3 loop: CAIKDRRTDTQYF. CDR3 in DNA: TGTGCCATCAAAGACAGACGCACAGATACGCAGTATTTT.

The CDR3 region has the DNA TGTGCCAGCACTGGGGCTCGGGAGACCCAGTACTTC. This encodes CASTGARETQYF. The chain uses TRBV7-9 and TRBJ2-5, with a weak D call TRBD1 (5 bases). The V and J ends lost 7 bases and 5 bases respectively, with 11 bases between them. The CDR3 length is 12 residues. CDR1 and CDR2 from the germline V gene are SEHNR and FQNEAQ (reference sequence).

The sample holds many counts of this clone. V is TRBV5-6 and J is TRBJ1-2; perhaps TRBD1 as D (6 bases). This CDR3 region has 13 residues. Trimming shortened V by 4 bases and J by 0 bases, and 7 bases separated the two germline ends. Looked up from germline, CDR1 is SGHDT and CDR2 is YYEEEE. The CDR3 is CASSQGSNYGYTF. CDR3 in DNA: TGTGCCAGCAGCCAGGGGTCTAACTATGGCTACACCTTC.

This chain joins TRBV28 and TRBJ1-2, with D possibly being TRBD1 (6 bases). Trimming cost V 1 base and J 2 bases, with 8 bases left between them. Germline loops: CDR1 MDHEN, CDR2 SYDVKM. The CDR3 length is 14 residues. CDR3 in amino acids: CASSLYRDNYGYTF. CDR3 coding DNA: TGTGCCAGCAGTTTATACAGGGACAACTATGGCTACACCTTC.

On this clone: The same CDR3 arises from other DNA sequences in this sample as well. The rearrangement links TRBV5-1 to TRBJ2-7, with a possible D match to TRBD1 (6 bases). Trimming removed 4 bases from V and 7 bases from J, with 9 bases in between. The CDR3 has 11 amino acids. Germline values: CDR1 SGHRS, CDR2 YFSETQ. The CDR3 sequence is CASSTGQEQYF. For the CDR3, the DNA is TGCGCCAGCAGCACCGGACAGGAGCAGTACTTC.

The chain couples TRBV11-2 to TRBJ2-2; TRBD1 aligns across 8 bases. The germline gives CDR1 SGHAT, CDR2 FQNNGV. CDR3 size: 16 residues. V was clipped by 5 bases and J by 3 bases; unmatched bases: 8. CDR3 sequence: CASSHTGGSHTGELFF. The CDR3 coding sequence is TGTGCCAGCAGCCATACAGGGGGGTCGCACACCGGGGAGCTGTTTTTT. The full variable domain, with the rest looked up from reference TRBV11-2 and TRBJ2-2, is EAGVAQSPRYKIIEKRQSVAFWCNPISGHATLYWYQQILGQGPKLLIQFQNNGVVDDSQLPKDRFSAERLKGVDSTLKIQPAKLEDSAVYLCASSHTGGSHTGELFFGEGSRLTVL.

This sequence joins TRBV27 and TRBJ2-4; D may be TRBD2 (6 bases). This CDR3 comprises 16 residues. The V gene lost 6 bases and the J gene lost 0 bases, with 15 bases spanning the gap. CDR1 and CDR2 from the germline V gene are MNHEY and SMNVEV (reference sequence). In nucleotides, the CDR3 is TGTGCCAGCAGCCGGGACTTATCACTAGCCAAAAACATTCAGTACTTC. This gives the protein CASSRDLSLAKNIQYF.

The chain is built from TRBV28 and TRBJ2-7; 11 nucleotides line up with TRBD1. CDR1 is MDHEN, CDR2 SYDVKM, per germline. Trimming at V came to 6 bases and at J to 2 bases, leaving 3 bases not matched to a gene. There are 14 residues in the CDR3. CDR3 sequence reads: CASRGTGGPYEQYF. The CDR3 DNA sequence: TGTGCCAGCAGGGGGACAGGGGGGCCCTACGAGCAGTACTTC.

This chain links TRBV5-1 with TRBJ2-5, with 7 bases fitting TRBD2. The CDR3 length is 14 residues. Per germline, CDR1 SGHRS and CDR2 YFSETQ. The junction had 8 bases not matched to a gene; V was cut back by 4 bases and J by 5 bases. CDR3 sequence: CASSPGGLGETQYF. The CDR3 nucleotides read TGCGCCAGCAGCCCGGGGGGTTTGGGGGAGACCCAGTACTTC.

The V gene is TRBV9, the J gene TRBJ1-1; D may be TRBD1 (6 bases). In germline, CDR1 is SGDLS, CDR2 YYNGEE. The V and J ends lost 3 bases and 1 base respectively, with 10 bases between them. The CDR3 spans 14 residues. The DNA of the CDR3 is TGTGCCAGCAGCGGCGGACAGAAGAACACTGAAGCTTTCTTT. Translated: CASSGGQKNTEAFF.

This rearrangement joins TRBV2 to TRBJ1-3; 8 bases line up with TRBD1. Per germline, CDR1 SNHLY and CDR2 FYNNEI. This CDR3 spans 14 amino acids. With V trimmed by 6 bases and J by 4 bases, 5 bases remained unmatched. The CDR3 DNA reads as TGTGCCAGCAGAGGACAGGGATCCGGAAACACCATATATTTT. This encodes CASRGQGSGNTIYF.

V and J are TRBV7-3 and TRBJ2-3, with 9 bases fitting TRBD1. From germline, CDR1 is SGHTA and CDR2 FQGTGA. This CDR3 is 15 amino acids long. V shed 5 bases, J shed 2 bases, and the junction held 5 bases outside the gene matches. The CDR3 DNA reads TGTGCCAGCAGCCCGGGACAGGGTTACACAGATACGCAGTATTTT. Amino acids: CASSPGQGYTDTQYF.

In this sample, this clone turned up once. V and J are TRBV4-2 and TRBJ1-1; a weak D match, TRBD1 (5 bases). The V and J ends lost 4 bases and 2 bases respectively, with 11 bases between them. Looked up from germline, CDR1 is LGHNA and CDR2 is YNFKEQ. The CDR3 length is 14 residues. The CDR3, as DNA: TGTGCCAGCAGCCCTAGACAGTCAAACACTGAAGCTTTCTTT. Translating it yields CASSPRQSNTEAFF.